The table lists the clone carrying this TCR beta chain with many counts. Its antigen is unidentified. The sample is drawn from a study of T cells in Graves' hyperthyroidism and ophthalmopathy. Points from the study as a whole: From stable hyperthyroidism, ophthalmopathy was separated by a 13 V-J model. Peripheral blood also featured most of the thyroid clonotypes expanded above 0.001.

Amplification targeted TCR beta CDR3 regions from RNA transcripts. A first-round RT-PCR of the TCR CDR3 used the HTBI primer set. TCRdb used MiXCR to reprocess the multiplex PCR reads, holding one entry per CDR3 protein. The repertoire holds fewer than 600,000 distinct CDR3 sequences, about 14% seen once, with over 11% in the top ten. Researchers barred patients who had uncontrolled infection, other autoimmune disease, pregnancy or lactation. Each 10 ml fresh peripheral blood draw supplied the PBMCs. This CDR3 region has 15 residues. Germline V gene sequence: CDR1 MDHEN, CDR2 SYDVKM. Trimming took off 4 bases at V and 0 bases at J, with 12 bases between the two ends.

The sequenced sample was blood. The receptor's source is a woman aged 40 to 49 with Graves' hyperthyroidism. The chain recombines TRBV28 with TRBJ1-1; D ambiguous. The CDR3 spells CASSSAGHMNTEAFF. CDR3 coding DNA: TGTGCCAGCAGTTCGGCAGGTCACATGAACACTGAAGCTTTCTTT. The complete variable domain, with remaining parts taken from reference TRBV28 and TRBJ1-1, reads DVKVTQSSRYLVKRTGEKVFLECVQDMDHENMFWYRQDPGLGLRLIYFSYDVKMKEKGDIPEGYSVSREKKERFSLILESASTNQTSMYLCASSSAGHMNTEAFFGQGTRLTVV.